This paragraph covers one TCR beta chain sequence. Other DNA sequences in the sample encode the same CDR3. Indicated treatment: preoperative locoregional IRX-2 cytokine immunotherapy. Preoperative locoregional IRX-2 cytokine immunotherapy was tested in the phase Ib source study. This sample is drawn from a study of preoperative IRX-2 immunotherapy in early breast cancer. The repertoire was sequenced with immunoSEQ multiplex PCR; TCRdb's copy has only in-frame clones and lacks some. The sample consists of about 98,000 clones, roughly 90% of them appearing once. Germline loops: CDR1 SGHRS, CDR2 YFSETQ. This CDR3 contains 14 residues. Trimming shortened V by 0 bases and J by 1 base, and 7 bases separated the two germline ends.

The TCR was taken from a human donor with breast cancer. The specimen comprised tumor tissue, sampled after IRX-2 immunotherapy. The V gene is TRBV5-1, the J gene TRBJ1-1, with D possibly being TRBD1 (6 bases). Here the CDR3 DNA reads TGCGCCAGCAGCTTGGGGGGACAGAACACTGAAGCTTTCTTT. It encodes CASSLGGQNTEAFF.